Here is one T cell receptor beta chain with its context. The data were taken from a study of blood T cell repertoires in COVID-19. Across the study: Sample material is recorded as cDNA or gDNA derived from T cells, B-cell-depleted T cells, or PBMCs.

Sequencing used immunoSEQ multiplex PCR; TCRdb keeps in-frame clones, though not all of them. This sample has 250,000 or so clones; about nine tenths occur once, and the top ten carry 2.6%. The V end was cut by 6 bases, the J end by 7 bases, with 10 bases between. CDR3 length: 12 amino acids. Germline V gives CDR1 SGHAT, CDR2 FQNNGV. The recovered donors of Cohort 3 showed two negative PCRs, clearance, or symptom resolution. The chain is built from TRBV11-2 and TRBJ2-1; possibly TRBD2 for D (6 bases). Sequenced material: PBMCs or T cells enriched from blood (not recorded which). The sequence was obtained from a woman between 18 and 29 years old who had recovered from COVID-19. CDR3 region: CASSPSGNEQFF. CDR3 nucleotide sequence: TGTGCCAGCAGTCCGAGCGGGAATGAGCAGTTCTTC. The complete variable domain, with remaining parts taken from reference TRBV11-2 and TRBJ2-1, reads EAGVAQSPRYKIIEKRQSVAFWCNPISGHATLYWYQQILGQGPKLLIQFQNNGVVDDSQLPKDRFSAERLKGVDSTLKIQPAKLEDSAVYLCASSPSGNEQFFGPGTRLTVL.